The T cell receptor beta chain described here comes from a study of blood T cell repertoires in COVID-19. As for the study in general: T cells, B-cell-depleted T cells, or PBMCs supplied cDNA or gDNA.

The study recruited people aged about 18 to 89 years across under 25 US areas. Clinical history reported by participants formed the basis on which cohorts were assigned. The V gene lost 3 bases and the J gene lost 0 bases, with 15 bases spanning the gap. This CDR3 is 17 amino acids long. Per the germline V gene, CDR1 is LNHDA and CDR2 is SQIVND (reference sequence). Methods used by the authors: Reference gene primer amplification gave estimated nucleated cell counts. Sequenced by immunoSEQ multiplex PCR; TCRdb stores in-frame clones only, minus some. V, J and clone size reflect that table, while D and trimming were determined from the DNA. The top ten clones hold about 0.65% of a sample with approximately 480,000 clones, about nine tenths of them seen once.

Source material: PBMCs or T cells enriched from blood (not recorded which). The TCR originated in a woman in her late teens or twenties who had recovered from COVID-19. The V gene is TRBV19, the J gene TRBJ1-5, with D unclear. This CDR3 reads CASSIPGRPNSNQPQHF. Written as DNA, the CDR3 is TGTGCCAGTAGTATTCCCGGCAGGCCCAATAGCAATCAGCCCCAGCATTTT.